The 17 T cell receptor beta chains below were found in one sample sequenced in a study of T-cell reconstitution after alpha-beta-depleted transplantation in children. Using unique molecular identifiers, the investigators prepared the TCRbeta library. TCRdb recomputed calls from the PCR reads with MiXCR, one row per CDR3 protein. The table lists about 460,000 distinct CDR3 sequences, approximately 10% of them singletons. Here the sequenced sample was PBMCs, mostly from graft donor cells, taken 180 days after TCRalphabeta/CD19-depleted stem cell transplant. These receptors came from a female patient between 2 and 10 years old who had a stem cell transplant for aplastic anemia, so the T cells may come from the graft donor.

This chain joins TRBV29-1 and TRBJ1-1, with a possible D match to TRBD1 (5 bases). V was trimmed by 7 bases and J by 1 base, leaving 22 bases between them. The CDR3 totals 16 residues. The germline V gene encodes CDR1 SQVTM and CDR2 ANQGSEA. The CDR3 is CSGLKYRFLPNTEAFF. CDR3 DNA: TGCAGCGGCCTAAAATACAGGTTTTTACCGAACACTGAAGCTTTCTTT.

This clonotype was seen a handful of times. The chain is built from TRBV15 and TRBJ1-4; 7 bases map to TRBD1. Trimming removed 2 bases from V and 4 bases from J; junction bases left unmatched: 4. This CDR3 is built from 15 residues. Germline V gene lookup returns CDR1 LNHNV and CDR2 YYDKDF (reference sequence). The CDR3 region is CATSRTGAGNEKLFF. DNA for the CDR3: TGTGCCACCAGCAGAACAGGGGCTGGTAATGAAAAACTGTTTTTT.

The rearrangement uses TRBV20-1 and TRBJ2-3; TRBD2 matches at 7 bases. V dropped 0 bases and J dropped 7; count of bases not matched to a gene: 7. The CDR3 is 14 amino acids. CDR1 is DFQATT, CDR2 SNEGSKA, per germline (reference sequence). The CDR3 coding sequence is TGCAGTGCTAGAGAATTTCTTAGCGGGTATACGCAGTATTTT. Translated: CSAREFLSGYTQYF.

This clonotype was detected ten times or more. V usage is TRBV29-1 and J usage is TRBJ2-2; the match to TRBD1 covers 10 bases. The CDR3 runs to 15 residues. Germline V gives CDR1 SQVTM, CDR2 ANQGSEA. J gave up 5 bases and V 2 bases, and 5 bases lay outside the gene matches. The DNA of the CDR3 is TGCAGCGTTGAATCTGACAGGGGGCAGACCGGGGAGCTGTTTTTT. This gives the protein CSVESDRGQTGELFF.

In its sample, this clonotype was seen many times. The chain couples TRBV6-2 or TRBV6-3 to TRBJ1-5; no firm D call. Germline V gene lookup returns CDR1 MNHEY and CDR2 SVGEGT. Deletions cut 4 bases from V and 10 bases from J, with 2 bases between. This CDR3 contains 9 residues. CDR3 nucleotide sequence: TGTGCCAGCAGTTTTCCCCAGCATTTT. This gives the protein CASSFPQHF.

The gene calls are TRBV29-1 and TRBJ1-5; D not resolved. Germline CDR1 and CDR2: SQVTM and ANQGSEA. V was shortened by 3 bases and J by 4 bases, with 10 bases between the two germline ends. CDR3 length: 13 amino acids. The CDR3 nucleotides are TGCAGCGTTGACGGACGGGAAAATCAGCCCCAGCATTTT. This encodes CSVDGRENQPQHF.

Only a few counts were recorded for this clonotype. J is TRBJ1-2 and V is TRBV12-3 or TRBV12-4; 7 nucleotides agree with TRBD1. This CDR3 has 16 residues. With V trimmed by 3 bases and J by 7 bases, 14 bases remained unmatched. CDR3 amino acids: CASSFFIAEGAAGYTF. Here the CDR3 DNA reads TGTGCCAGCAGTTTTTTTATCGCTGAGGGGGCGGCTGGCTACACCTTC.

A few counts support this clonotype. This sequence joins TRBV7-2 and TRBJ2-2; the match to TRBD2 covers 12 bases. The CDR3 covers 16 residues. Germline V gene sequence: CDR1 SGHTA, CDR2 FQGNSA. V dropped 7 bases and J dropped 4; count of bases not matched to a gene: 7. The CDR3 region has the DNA TGTGCCAGCACCGAAGGACTAGCGGGACTCACCGGGGAGCTGTTTTTT. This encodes CASTEGLAGLTGELFF.

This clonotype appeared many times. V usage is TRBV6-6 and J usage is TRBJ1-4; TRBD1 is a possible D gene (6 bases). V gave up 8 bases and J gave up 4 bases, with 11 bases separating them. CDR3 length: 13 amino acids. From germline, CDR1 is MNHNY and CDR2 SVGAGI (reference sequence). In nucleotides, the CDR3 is TGTGCCAGCTCACAGGGCGGTAATGAAAAACTGTTTTTT. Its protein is CASSQGGNEKLFF.

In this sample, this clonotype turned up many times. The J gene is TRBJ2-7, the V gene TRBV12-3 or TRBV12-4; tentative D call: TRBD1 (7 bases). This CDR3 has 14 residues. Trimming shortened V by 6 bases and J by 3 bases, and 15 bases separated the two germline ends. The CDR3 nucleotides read TGTGCCAGCAGAGCTGACAGGGAGGTCTACGAGCAGTACGTC. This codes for CASRADREVYEQYV.

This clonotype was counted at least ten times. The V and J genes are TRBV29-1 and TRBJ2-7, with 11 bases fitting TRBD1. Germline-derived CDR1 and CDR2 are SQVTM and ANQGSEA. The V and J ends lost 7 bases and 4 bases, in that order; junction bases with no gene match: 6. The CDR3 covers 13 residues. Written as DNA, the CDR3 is TGCAGCGGAGGGACAGGGGGTGGTTACGAGCAGTACTTC. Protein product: CSGGTGGGYEQYF.

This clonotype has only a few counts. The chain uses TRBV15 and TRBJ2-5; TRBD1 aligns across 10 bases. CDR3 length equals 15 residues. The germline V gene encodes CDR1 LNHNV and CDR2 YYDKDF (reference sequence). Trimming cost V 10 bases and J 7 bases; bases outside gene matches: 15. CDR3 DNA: TGTGCCATCCCAGGGGGACAGGGGCGATACGGGACCCAGTACTTC. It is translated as CAIPGGQGRYGTQYF.

CDR3 coding DNA: TGTGCCAGCAGCCAAGGGGCAGGGACCGGCAATCAGCCCCAGCATTTT. Its translation: CASSQGAGTGNQPQHF. V and J are TRBV7-2 and TRBJ1-5; maybe TRBD1 (5 bases). The CDR3 runs 16 residues. CDR1 and CDR2 (germline): SGHTA, FQGNSA. With 5 bases removed from V and 2 bases from J, the gap between germline ends came to 16 bases.

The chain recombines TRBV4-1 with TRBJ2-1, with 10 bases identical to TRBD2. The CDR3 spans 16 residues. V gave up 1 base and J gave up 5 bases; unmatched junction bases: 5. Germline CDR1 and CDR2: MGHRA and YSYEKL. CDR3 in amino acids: CASSQVSGRDDNEQFF. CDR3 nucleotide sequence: TGCGCCAGCAGCCAAGTGAGCGGGAGGGACGACAATGAGCAGTTCTTC.

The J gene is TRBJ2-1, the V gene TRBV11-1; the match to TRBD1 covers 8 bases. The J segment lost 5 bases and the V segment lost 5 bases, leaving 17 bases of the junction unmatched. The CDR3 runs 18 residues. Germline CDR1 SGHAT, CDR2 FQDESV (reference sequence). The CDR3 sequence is CASSLPFRTGTSNNEQFF. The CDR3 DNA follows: TGTGCCAGCAGCCTACCCTTTAGGACAGGGACGTCCAACAATGAGCAGTTCTTC.

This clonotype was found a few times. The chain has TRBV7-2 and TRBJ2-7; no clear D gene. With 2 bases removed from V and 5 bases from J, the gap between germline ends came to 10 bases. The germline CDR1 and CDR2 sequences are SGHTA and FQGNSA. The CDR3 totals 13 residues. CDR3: CASSLKWSHEQYV. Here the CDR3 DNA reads TGTGCCAGCAGCTTAAAATGGTCCCACGAGCAGTACGTC.

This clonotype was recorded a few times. The CDR3 DNA sequence: TGTGCCAGCAGCTTACTGGACAGGGGGCTTGTGGACACTGAAGCTTTCTTT. It yields the protein CASSLLDRGLVDTEAFF. The chain recombines TRBV7-9 with TRBJ1-1; 11 nucleotides match TRBD1. Germline CDR1 SEHNR, CDR2 FQNEAQ (reference sequence). CDR3 length equals 17 residues. The V and J ends lost 2 bases and 3 bases, in that order; junction bases with no gene match: 8.